This T cell receptor beta chain appears in the sequencing data of a study of blood T cell repertoires in COVID-19. Looking at the study overall: Specimens from acute and convalescent COVID-19 originated in the United States, Italy and Spain. Nucleic acid was either cDNA or gDNA, and it came from T cells, B-cell-depleted T cells, or PBMCs.

In the original analysis: Counts of nucleated cells, estimated from reference gene primer amplification, were obtained. Some clones are missing from TCRdb's copy, which holds only in-frame ones; the method was immunoSEQ multiplex PCR. V and J calls and clone size are copied from that table; D and trimming were computed from the DNA. The table records some 150,000 clones, 87% of them present only once. Sequencing was performed on peripheral blood. This sequence originates from a man aged 50 or older who had recovered from COVID-19.

The CDR3 spells CASSLGQGALNYGYTF. In DNA, the CDR3 is TGTGCCAGCAGCTTAGGACAGGGGGCCCTAAACTATGGCTACACCTTC. The chain recombines TRBV5-6 with TRBJ1-2; 11 bases are a match to TRBD1. V was clipped by 2 bases and J by 2 bases; unmatched bases: 5. Germline assignment: CDR1 SGHDT and CDR2 YYEEEE. The CDR3 extends over 16 amino acids. Full variable domain (remainder filled in from reference TRBV5-6 and TRBJ1-2): DAGVTQSPTHLIKTRGQQVTLRCSPKSGHDTVSWYQQALGQGPQFIFQYYEEEERQRGNFPDRFSGHQFPNYSSELNVNALLLGDSALYLCASSLGQGALNYGYTFGSGTRLTVV.